This record looks at one TCR beta chain sequence and its context. The antigen remains unidentified. TCRdb keeps only in-frame clones here, not all; method: immunoSEQ multiplex PCR. Of about 520,000 clones in the sample, approximately 95% were seen once. This entry is derived from a study of shared clonotypes between healthy human individuals. Study-level findings and limits: Generation of non-shared clonotypes was less probable than generation of clonotypes shared by all four donors.

The CDR3 totals 14 residues. CDR1 and CDR2 (germline): SGHRS, YFSETQ. V shed 5 bases, J shed 5 bases, and the junction held 6 bases outside the gene matches. The chain recombines TRBV5-1 with TRBJ2-5; 10 nucleotides agree with TRBD2. Sequencing was done on a sample of naive CD4+ T cells sorted from blood. Subset here: CD45RA+ positively selected. This sequence originates from a woman aged 25 to 39 in good health. CDR3 nucleotide sequence: TGCGCCAGCAGTCAGCGGGAGGGCCGTGAGACCCAGTACTTC. It encodes CASSQREGRETQYF.